The present TCR beta chain was sequenced within a study of a mutant IDH1 vaccine in newly diagnosed glioma (dated by TCRdb to about 2021). The study in broad terms: Of the 32 treated patients, roughly 62% were male and around 40% were female, and the mean age was approximately 39 years. Before enrollment, most patients had been given radiochemotherapy with temozolomide as standard therapy, while the rest had received either radiotherapy alone or temozolomide alone. Peripheral blood was collected at six visits: V03 (baseline), V05, V07, V10, V12 and V13. For exploratory analyses, longitudinal TCRB deep sequencing was carried out in about two dozen treated patients wherever samples were available.

Worth noting for this clone: This clone's antigen is unknown. One base away there is no much larger clone; base qualities are not given.

What this sample's time point label stands for: baseline, week 1 (first vaccination visit). Taken with the paper, the label for treatment or condition translates to: pre-vaccination baseline after standard-of-care therapy. Newly diagnosed WHO grade 3 or 4 IDH1-mutant astrocytomas showing loss of nuclear ATRX were present in the donors. The samples were drawn from NOA16, a multicentre, single-arm, open-label phase I trial in Germany that tested a mutant IDH1 peptide vaccine in humans for the first time. Visit V03 blood draws served as the baseline sample for immunogenicity testing. Genomic DNA for TCRB sequencing was isolated from EDTA blood with the DNeasy Blood and Tissue Kit. What the work shows at the level of the full study, not this receptor alone: It was noted by the authors that analyses of patient blood samples could not be reproduced owing to sample limitations. Immune responses induced by the vaccine were seen in approximately 93% of patients across multiple MHC alleles. Pseudoprogression appeared unrelated to alterations in the top peripheral T cell clonotypes detected by TCRB sequencing. Availability determined which PBMC samples were chosen for TCRB deep sequencing.

Library preparation used the immunoSEQ multiplex PCR assay. Rearranged TCR beta chain sequences were amplified with the hsTCRB Kit following the manufacturer's protocol. TCRB libraries were sequenced on an Illumina MiSeq. The paper's data handling went like this. The proprietary platform of the kit vendor was used for demultiplexing, trimming and gene mapping. The table comes from immuneACCESS by way of TCRdb, which keeps in-frame sequences with V and J called. Part of the clones is missing from these tables; in studies checked, under half for an unresolved V gene and the rest for unknown reasons. D and trimming come from the DNA, and the V and J calls and clone size come from that table. In all, the sample holds tens of thousands of clones, and roughly 82% of those were seen once. The leading ten clones occupy 5.3% of the sample. This clonotype was obtained from a man aged 35 to 55 with glioma. Some clones in this sample may be carry-over from other donors' samples. This sample comprised PBMCs, obtained from a glioma patient treated with radiotherapy, temozolomide or both.

The DNA sequence follows: TGCGCCAGCAGCTTGGTCGGAGACAATCAGCCCCAGCATTTT. This translates into CASSLVGDNQPQHF. The rearrangement combines TRBV5-1 with TRBJ1-5; confidence is insufficient to name the D gene. The CDR3 spans 14 residues, from the cysteine through the phenylalanine. Kept here is only the CDR3 DNA, which spans 42 bases and is read in frame from base 1. Trimming at the junction amounts to 0 bases on V and 3 bases on J, and the germline ends lie 7 bases apart. CDR1 SGHRS and CDR2 YFSETQ are derived from the germline V gene.